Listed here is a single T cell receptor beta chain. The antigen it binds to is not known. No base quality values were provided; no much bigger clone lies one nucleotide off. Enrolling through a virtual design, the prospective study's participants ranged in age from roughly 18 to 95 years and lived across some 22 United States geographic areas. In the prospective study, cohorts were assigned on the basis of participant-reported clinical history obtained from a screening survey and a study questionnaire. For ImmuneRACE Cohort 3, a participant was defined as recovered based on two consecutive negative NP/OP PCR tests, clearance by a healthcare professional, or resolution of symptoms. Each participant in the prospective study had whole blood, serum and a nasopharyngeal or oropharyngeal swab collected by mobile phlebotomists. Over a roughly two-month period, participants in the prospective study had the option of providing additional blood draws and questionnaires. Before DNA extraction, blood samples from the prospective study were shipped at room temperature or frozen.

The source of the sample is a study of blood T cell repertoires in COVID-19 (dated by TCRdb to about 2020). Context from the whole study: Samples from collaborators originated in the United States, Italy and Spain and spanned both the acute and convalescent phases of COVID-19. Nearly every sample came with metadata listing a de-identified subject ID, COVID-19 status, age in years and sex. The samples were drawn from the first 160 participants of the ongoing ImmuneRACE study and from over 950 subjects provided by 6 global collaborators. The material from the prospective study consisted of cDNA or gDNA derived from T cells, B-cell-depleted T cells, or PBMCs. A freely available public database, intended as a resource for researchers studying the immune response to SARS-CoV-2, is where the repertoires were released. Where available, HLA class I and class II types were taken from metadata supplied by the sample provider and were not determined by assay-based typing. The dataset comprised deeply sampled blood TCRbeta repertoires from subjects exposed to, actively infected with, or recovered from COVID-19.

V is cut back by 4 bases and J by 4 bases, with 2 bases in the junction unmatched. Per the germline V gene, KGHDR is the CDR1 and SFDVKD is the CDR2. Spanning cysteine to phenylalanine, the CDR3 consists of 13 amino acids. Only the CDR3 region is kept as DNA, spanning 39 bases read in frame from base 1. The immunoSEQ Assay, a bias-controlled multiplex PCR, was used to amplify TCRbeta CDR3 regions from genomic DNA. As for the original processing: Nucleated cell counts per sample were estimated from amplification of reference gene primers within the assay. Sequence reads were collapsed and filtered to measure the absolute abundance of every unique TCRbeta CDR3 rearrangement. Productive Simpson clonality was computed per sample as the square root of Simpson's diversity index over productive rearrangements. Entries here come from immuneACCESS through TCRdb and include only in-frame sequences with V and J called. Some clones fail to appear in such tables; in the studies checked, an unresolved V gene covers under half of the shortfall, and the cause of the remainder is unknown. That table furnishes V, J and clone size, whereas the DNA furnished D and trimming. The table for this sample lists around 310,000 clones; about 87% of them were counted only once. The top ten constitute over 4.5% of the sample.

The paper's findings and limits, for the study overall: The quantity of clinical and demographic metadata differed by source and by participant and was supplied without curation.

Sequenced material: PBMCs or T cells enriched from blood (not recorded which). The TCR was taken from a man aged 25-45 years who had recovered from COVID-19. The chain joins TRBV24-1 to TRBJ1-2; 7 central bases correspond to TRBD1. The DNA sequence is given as TGTGCCACCAGTGAAGGGGGCGGCTATGGCTACACCTTC. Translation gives CATSEGGGYGYTF.